The table lists the clone carrying this T cell receptor (beta chain) with a few counts. The CDR3 covers 12 residues. In germline, CDR1 is DFQATT, CDR2 SNEGSKA (reference sequence). The trim removed 5 bases at V and 8 bases at J, leaving 8 bases unmatched. The data were taken from a study of T cell repertoires in cytomegalovirus infection. Via MiXCR, TCRdb re-called the reads, giving one row per CDR3 protein. The repertoire holds 180,000 or so distinct CDR3 sequences, with 15% to 20% as singletons. This clonotype originated in a human donor in good health (CMV status not recorded). Some clones in this sample may be carry-over from other donors' samples. Sequencing was carried out using CD8+ T cells from PBMCs. V usage is TRBV20-1 and J usage is TRBJ1-2; 7 bases are shared with TRBD1. The CDR3 DNA reads TGCAGTGCTGAGGGGGCCGGGGTCGGCTACACCTTC. As protein: CSAEGAGVGYTF.